The 2 T cell receptor beta chains below were found in one sample sequenced in a study of cytomegalovirus exposure and HLA in healthy donors. PCR primers comprised 60 Vbeta and 13 Jbeta primers. The protocol was immunoSEQ multiplex PCR, while the TCRdb copy is restricted to in-frame clones and leaves out a portion. The sample records over 85,000 clones, around 73% being singletons. Sequencing was carried out using PBMCs. These receptors all come from a man aged 35 to 55 in good health and CMV-seronegative.

The J gene is TRBJ1-1, the V gene TRBV6-5, with a possible D match to TRBD1 (5 bases). With 5 bases removed from V and 1 base from J, the gap between germline ends came to 11 bases. In germline, CDR1 is MNHEY, CDR2 SVGAGI. The CDR3 sequence is 14 residues long. CDR3 loop: CASSTGVGNTEAFF. DNA of the CDR3: TGTGCCAGCAGTACGGGGGTGGGGAACACTGAAGCTTTCTTT.

V and J are TRBV7-3 and TRBJ1-1, with a tentative D call TRBD1 (6 bases). The CDR3 runs to 14 residues. Germline values: CDR1 SGHTA, CDR2 FQGTGA. V shed 5 bases and J shed 5 bases, with 15 bases lying between them. The CDR3 here is CASSRSGDGTEAFF. In DNA, the CDR3 is TGTGCCAGCAGCCGTTCAGGGGACGGGACTGAAGCTTTCTTT.